These 20 T cell receptor beta chains were sequenced from one sample in a study of spatial heterogeneity in lung cancer. Described time point: sample taken at primary tumor resection. In TCRdb, the 5' RACE reads were re-called with MiXCR into one record per CDR3 protein. Of under 80,000 distinct CDR3 sequences in the sample, around 6% were seen once. The material was PBMCs, obtained at surgery. These TCRs come from a female donor with early-stage non-small cell lung cancer.

This clonotype appeared many times. The J gene is TRBJ2-3, the V gene TRBV11-1; 8 bases align to TRBD1. V dropped 5 bases and J dropped 2; count of bases not matched to a gene: 3. The germline gives CDR1 SGHAT, CDR2 FQDESV (reference sequence). The CDR3 runs 14 residues. CDR3 in DNA: TGTGCCAGCAGCCGGACAGGGACCACAGATACGCAGTATTTT. It yields the protein CASSRTGTTDTQYF.

This clonotype was detected only a few times. V gene TRBV30 combines with J gene TRBJ2-3; 10 nucleotides match TRBD2. Germline V CDR1 and CDR2: GTSNPN, SVGIG (reference sequence). This CDR3 is built from 15 residues. V lost 1 base to trimming and J lost 4 bases; unmatched junction nucleotides: 5. DNA of the CDR3: TGTGCCTGGAGTGCGAGCGGGGGGGCGTCAGATACGCAGTATTTT. The encoded protein is CAWSASGGASDTQYF. The whole variable domain, remainder taken from reference TRBV30 and TRBJ2-3, is SQTIHQWPATLVQPVGSPLSLECTVEGTSNPNLYWYRQAAGRGLQLLFYSVGIGQISSEVPQNLSASRPQDRQFILSSKKLLLSDSGFYLCAWSASGGASDTQYFGPGTRLTVL.

In its sample, this clonotype was seen many times. The chain links TRBV28 to TRBJ1-4; D is unresolved. The CDR3 runs to 15 residues. Germline CDR1 is MDHEN and CDR2 is SYDVKM. V lost 5 bases and J 4 bases, leaving 14 bases between the germline ends. In DNA, the CDR3 is TGTGCCAGCAGTCCCCCCGGCGGTTATAATGAAAAACTGTTTTTT. Translating it yields CASSPPGGYNEKLFF. Together with reference TRBV28 and TRBJ1-4, the CDR3 gives the full variable domain: DVKVTQSSRYLVKRTGEKVFLECVQDMDHENMFWYRQDPGLGLRLIYFSYDVKMKEKGDIPEGYSVSREKKERFSLILESASTNQTSMYLCASSPPGGYNEKLFFGSGTQLSVL.

At least ten counts were recorded for this clonotype. J is TRBJ2-3 and V is TRBV7-3; 7 bases match TRBD1. The CDR3 covers 17 residues. Trimming took 0 bases from V and 1 from J; bases not matched to a gene: 7. Germline-derived CDR1 and CDR2 are SGHTA and FQGTGA. CDR3 nucleotide sequence: TGTGCCAGCAGCTTAACGGCCCCAGGGGGAGGCACAGATACGCAGTATTTT. It specifies CASSLTAPGGGTDTQYF.

This clonotype was detected ten times or more. The chain recombines TRBV24-1 with TRBJ2-2; D perhaps matches TRBD2 (6 bases). The V gene's germline CDR1 is KGHDR and CDR2 SFDVKD. The CDR3 has 16 residues. Deletions cut 7 bases from V and 4 bases from J, with 18 bases between. The CDR3 protein is CATSPGTPFFTGELFF. CDR3 sequence (DNA): TGTGCCACCAGCCCCGGGACTCCATTTTTCACCGGGGAGCTGTTTTTT.

The table lists this clonotype with many counts. This sequence joins TRBV5-1 and TRBJ2-3; D unresolved. Germline V gene lookup returns CDR1 SGHRS and CDR2 YFSETQ. This CDR3 spans 11 amino acids. V dropped 0 bases and J dropped 5 bases, with 1 base sitting between them. CDR3 coding DNA: TGCGCCAGCAGCTTGGAAGATACGCAGTATTTT. Protein sequence: CASSLEDTQYF.

This clonotype has at least ten counts. The chain has TRBV12-3 or TRBV12-4 and TRBJ2-2; D not certain. This CDR3 spans 14 amino acids. The V end lost 1 base, the J end lost 3 bases, and 6 bases lay between the germline ends. The CDR3 protein is CASSLVRYTGELFF. CDR3 DNA sequence: TGTGCCAGCAGTTTAGTCAGATACACCGGGGAGCTGTTTTTT.

This clonotype was seen repeatedly, ten times or more. This chain uses TRBV3-1 with TRBJ1-1; D is uncertain. CDR3 length: 14 residues. Germline V gene sequence: CDR1 LGHDT, CDR2 YNNKEL (reference sequence). V was clipped by 0 bases and J by 8 bases, with 13 bases between them. The CDR3 region has the DNA TGTGCCAGCAGCCAAGATCTTGAATTGAGAGAAGCTTTCTTT. Translating gives CASSQDLELREAFF.

This clonotype was observed at least ten times. The rearrangement uses TRBV10-2 and TRBJ1-5, with TRBD1 identical over 7 bases. The germline V gene has CDR1 WSHSY and CDR2 SAAADI. The CDR3 has 16 amino acids. Trimming cost V 2 bases and J 3 bases; bases outside gene matches: 7. CDR3 loop: CASSEVYRGLNQPQHF. In DNA, the CDR3 is TGCGCCAGCAGTGAGGTATACAGGGGACTCAATCAGCCCCAGCATTTT.

In its sample, this clonotype was seen many times. V is TRBV7-9 and J is TRBJ2-3; weak D call: TRBD2 (5 bases). The V and J ends lost 7 bases and 10 bases respectively, with 18 bases between them. Germline CDR1 and CDR2: SEHNR and FQNEAQ (reference sequence). There are 13 residues in the CDR3. This CDR3 reads CASMPASSMAQYF. The CDR3 bases are TGTGCCAGCATGCCGGCGTCTAGCATGGCGCAGTATTTT. The full variable domain, its missing parts supplied by reference TRBV7-9 and TRBJ2-3, is DTGVSQNPRHKITKRGQNVTFRCDPISEHNRLYWYRQTLGQGPEFLTYFQNEAQLEKSRLLSDRFSAERPKGSFSTLEIQRTEQGDSAMYLCASMPASSMAQYFGPGTRLTVL.

This clonotype has only a few counts. CDR3 residues: CATLGEGTGYGYTF. The CDR3 DNA sequence: TGTGCCACCCTAGGGGAGGGAACGGGATATGGCTACACCTTC. The J gene is TRBJ1-2, the V gene TRBV19, with a tentative D call TRBD1 (5 bases). CDR3 length: 14 amino acids. Trimming left V 10 bases short and J 5 bases short, with 20 bases between. Germline values: CDR1 LNHDA, CDR2 SQIVND (reference sequence). The entire variable domain, with the rest obtained from reference TRBV19 and TRBJ1-2, is as follows: DGGITQSPKYLFRKEGQNVTLSCEQNLNHDAMYWYRQDPGQGLRLIYYSQIVNDFQKGDIAEGYSVSREKKESFPLTVTSAQKNPTAFYLCATLGEGTGYGYTFGSGTRLTVV.

The chain employs TRBV20-1 and TRBJ1-2; 7 nucleotides line up with TRBD1. Per the germline V gene, CDR1 is DFQATT and CDR2 is SNEGSKA (reference sequence). Trimming took 3 bases from V and 6 from J; bases not matched to a gene: 13. The CDR3 is 15 amino acids. CDR3 DNA sequence: TGCAGTGCTAGGTCCCCGGGACAGCCATCGGATGGCTACACCTTC. Protein product: CSARSPGQPSDGYTF.

This clonotype was observed at least ten times. V and J are TRBV12-3 or TRBV12-4 and TRBJ2-2; TRBD2 is a possible D gene (6 bases). Trimming took 5 bases from V and 6 from J, leaving 10 bases between them. The CDR3 sequence is 13 residues long. CDR3 sequence reads: CASSPGTSGELFF. For the CDR3, the DNA is TGTGCCAGCAGTCCCGGGACTTCCGGGGAGCTGTTTTTT.

This clonotype occurred a few times. The chain is built from TRBV5-5 and TRBJ1-3; 9 bases agree with TRBD1. The CDR3 consists of 16 residues. V dropped 6 bases and J dropped 1; count of bases not matched to a gene: 8. In germline, CDR1 is SGHKS, CDR2 YYEKEE (reference sequence). This chain's CDR3 is CASISGTGTSGNTIYF. CDR3 bases: TGTGCCAGCATTTCCGGGACAGGGACGTCTGGAAACACCATATATTTT.

There are many counts of this clonotype. CDR3 protein: CASSLTGPDQLQPLHF. The CDR3 DNA is TGTGCCAGCAGCTTAACGGGGCCGGATCAATTACAACCCCTCCACTTT. The chain combines TRBV7-3 with TRBJ1-6; tentatively, D is TRBD1 (5 bases). Germline assignment: CDR1 SGHTA and CDR2 FQGTGA. The CDR3 sequence is 16 residues long. V was clipped by 0 bases and J by 12 bases, with 18 bases between them.

This clonotype has at least ten counts. The chain recombines TRBV9 with TRBJ1-1; 7 nucleotides align to TRBD1. The V gene end was trimmed by 5 bases and the J gene end by 1 base; junction bases not matched to a gene: 11. CDR3 size: 16 residues. CDR1 and CDR2 (germline): SGDLS, YYNGEE. The CDR3 DNA is TGTGCCAGCAGTCAGGTTCCAGGGGGGGAGAACACTGAAGCTTTCTTT. Amino acid sequence: CASSQVPGGENTEAFF.

There are a few counts of this clonotype. This chain links TRBV30 with TRBJ1-5; tentatively, D is TRBD1 (5 bases). The ends were cut back, 5 bases at V and 3 bases at J, with 17 bases in the middle. CDR1 is GTSNPN and CDR2 is SVGIG in the germline V gene (reference sequence). The CDR3 sequence is 15 residues long. The CDR3 protein is CAWASQGSFNQPQHF. For the CDR3, the DNA is TGTGCCTGGGCTTCTCAGGGATCTTTCAATCAGCCCCAGCATTTT.

V gene TRBV18 combines with J gene TRBJ2-7, with TRBD2 matching over 8 bases. The J segment lost 3 bases and the V segment lost 2 bases, leaving 3 bases of the junction unmatched. Looked up from germline, CDR1 is KGHSH and CDR2 is LQKENI. The CDR3 is made up of 14 amino acids. CDR3 sequence: CASSPGAGGYEQYF. In DNA, the CDR3 is TGTGCCAGCTCACCAGGGGCGGGAGGCTACGAGCAGTACTTC. The full variable domain, completed using reference TRBV18 and TRBJ2-7, is NAGVMQNPRHLVRRRGQEARLRCSPMKGHSHVYWYRQLPEEGLKFMVYLQKENIIDESGMPKERFSAEFPKEGPSILRIQQVVRGDSAAYFCASSPGAGGYEQYFGPGTRLTVT.

This clonotype was seen many times. The CDR3 reads CAIRTGGGEQYF. CDR3 nucleotides: TGTGCCATCCGCACAGGGGGCGGCGAGCAGTACTTC. V usage is TRBV10-3 and J usage is TRBJ2-7; 9 bases line up with TRBD1. The CDR3 has 12 residues. Germline values: CDR1 ENHRY, CDR2 SYGVKD. Trimming took 8 bases from V and 6 from J; bases not matched to a gene: 5.

This clonotype was detected many times. This chain uses TRBV29-1 with TRBJ2-1, with D unresolved. The CDR3 loop spans 13 amino acids. Trimming stripped 3 bases from V and 3 bases from J, with 9 bases between. In germline, CDR1 is SQVTM, CDR2 ANQGSEA. The DNA of the CDR3 is TGCAGCGTTGACTCACCTCACTACAATGAGCAGTTCTTC. This gives the protein CSVDSPHYNEQFF.